This T cell receptor beta chain was obtained from a study of T cells in Graves' hyperthyroidism and ophthalmopathy. Turning to the study itself: Peripheral blood was obtained at initial diagnosis, preceding any treatment.

General study findings and limits: Peripheral blood also featured most of the thyroid clonotypes expanded above 0.001.

Per the germline V gene, CDR1 is SGHKS and CDR2 is YYEKEE (reference sequence). CDR3 length: 16 amino acids. V was clipped by 3 bases and J by 5 bases; unmatched bases: 13. With respect to this clonotype: The antigen remains unidentified.

Ophthalmopathy patients all had a Clinical Activity Score of at least 3, a NOSPECS grade of at least 4 and disease under 3 months old. Source material for PBMCs was more than 7.5 ml fresh peripheral blood. Using RNA transcripts as the source, TCR beta CDR3 regions were amplified. Using the HTBI primer set, a first-round RT-PCR was run on the TCR CDR3. TCRdb recomputed calls from the multiplex PCR reads with MiXCR, one row per CDR3 protein. The data hold fewer than 650,000 distinct CDR3 sequences, with about 15% observed a single time. This rearrangement joins TRBV5-5 to TRBJ2-7; 8 nucleotides agree with TRBD1. The clonotype comes from a woman in her 40s with Graves' ophthalmopathy. The source material was blood. The CDR3 DNA sequence: TGTGCCAGCAGCTATTCTACAGGGGGGCTCTTGGACGAGCAGTACTTC. Its translation is CASSYSTGGLLDEQYF.